The 6 T cell receptor beta chains listed next were all sequenced from one sample in a study of cytomegalovirus exposure and HLA in healthy donors. Use of 60 Vbeta and 13 Jbeta primers characterized the PCR. Profiling relied on immunoSEQ multiplex PCR, and the TCRdb table lists in-frame clones only, not all of them. Of 130,000 or so clones in the sample, 76% were seen once. The sample taken for sequencing was PBMCs. The source is a man aged 40-49 years in good health and CMV-seronegative.

This clone was seen more than once but under ten times. This sequence joins TRBV7-9 and TRBJ1-1, with D maybe TRBD1 (6 bases). Looked up from germline, CDR1 is SEHNR and CDR2 is FQNEAQ (reference sequence). The V end lost 6 bases, the J end lost 2 bases, and 16 bases lay between the germline ends. The CDR3 is 15 amino acids. CDR3 sequence: CASRHRTGSNTEAFF. The CDR3 coding sequence is TGTGCCAGCAGACACAGAACAGGGAGCAACACTGAAGCTTTCTTT.

The chain links TRBV9 to TRBJ2-2, with 9 nucleotides matching TRBD1. There are 13 residues in the CDR3. J lost 5 bases, V lost 5 bases, and 1 base had no gene match. Germline V gene data show CDR1 as SGDLS and CDR2 as YYNGEE. CDR3 in amino acids: CASRTGGTGELFF. CDR3 nucleotides: TGTGCCAGCAGGACAGGGGGGACCGGGGAGCTGTTTTTT.

This clone was counted between two and nine times. J is TRBJ2-7 and V is TRBV7-3; tentatively, D is TRBD1 (6 bases). Trimming took 2 bases from V and 0 from J, leaving 11 bases between them. This CDR3 is built from 15 residues. Germline-derived CDR1 and CDR2 are SGHTA and FQGTGA. CDR3 bases: TGTGCCAGCAGCTTAGGACAGTTGAGCTCCTACGAGCAGTACTTC. The encoded protein is CASSLGQLSSYEQYF.

This rearrangement joins TRBV19 to TRBJ2-1; D gene unclear. The CDR3 loop spans 14 amino acids. Germline V gives CDR1 LNHDA, CDR2 SQIVND (reference sequence). V was cut by 3 bases and J by 0 bases, with 6 bases left in between. The CDR3 is CASSILSSYNEQFF. The CDR3 DNA sequence: TGTGCCAGTAGTATCTTGAGCTCCTACAATGAGCAGTTCTTC. Filled out from reference TRBV19 and TRBJ2-1, the complete variable domain reads DGGITQSPKYLFRKEGQNVTLSCEQNLNHDAMYWYRQDPGQGLRLIYYSQIVNDFQKGDIAEGYSVSREKKESFPLTVTSAQKNPTAFYLCASSILSSYNEQFFGPGTRLTVL.

The CDR3 DNA is TGTGCCAGCAATCCCTCTCCTAGCGGGAGATCGAGCGGGGAGCTGTTTTTT. This codes for CASNPSPSGRSSGELFF. The chain carries TRBV2 and TRBJ2-2, with 10 bases fitting TRBD2. The CDR3 has 17 amino acids. The V and J ends lost 7 bases and 7 bases, in that order; junction bases with no gene match: 15. Germline CDR1 and CDR2: SNHLY and FYNNEI. The entire variable domain, with the rest obtained from reference TRBV2 and TRBJ2-2, is as follows: EPEVTQTPSHQVTQMGQEVILRCVPISNHLYFYWYRQILGQKVEFLVSFYNNEISEKSEIFDDQFSVERPDGSNFTLKIRSTKLEDSAMYFCASNPSPSGRSSGELFFGEGSRLTVL.

This clone was detected a few times. The genes are TRBV11-2 and TRBJ2-3; a possible D gene is TRBD2 (5 bases). Germline-derived CDR1 and CDR2 are SGHAT and FQNNGV. CDR3 length: 15 residues. The V gene lost 0 bases and the J gene lost 4 bases, with 11 bases spanning the gap. CDR3 loop: CASSLDPQLADTQYF. In nucleotides, the CDR3 is TGTGCCAGCAGCTTAGACCCCCAACTAGCAGATACGCAGTATTTT.